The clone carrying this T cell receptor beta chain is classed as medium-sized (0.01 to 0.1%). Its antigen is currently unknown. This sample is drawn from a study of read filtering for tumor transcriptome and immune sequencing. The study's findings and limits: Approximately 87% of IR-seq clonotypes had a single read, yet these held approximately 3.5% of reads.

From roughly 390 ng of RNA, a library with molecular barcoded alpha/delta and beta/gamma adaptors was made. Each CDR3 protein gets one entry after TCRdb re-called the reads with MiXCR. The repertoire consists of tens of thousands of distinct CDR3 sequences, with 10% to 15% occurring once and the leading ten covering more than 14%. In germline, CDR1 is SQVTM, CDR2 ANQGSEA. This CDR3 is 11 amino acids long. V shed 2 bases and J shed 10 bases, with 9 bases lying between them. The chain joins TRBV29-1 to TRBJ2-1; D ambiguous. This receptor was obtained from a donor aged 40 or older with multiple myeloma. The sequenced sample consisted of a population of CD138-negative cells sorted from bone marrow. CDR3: CSVEPVREQFF. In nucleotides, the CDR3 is TGCAGCGTTGAACCCGTACGCGAGCAGTTCTTC.